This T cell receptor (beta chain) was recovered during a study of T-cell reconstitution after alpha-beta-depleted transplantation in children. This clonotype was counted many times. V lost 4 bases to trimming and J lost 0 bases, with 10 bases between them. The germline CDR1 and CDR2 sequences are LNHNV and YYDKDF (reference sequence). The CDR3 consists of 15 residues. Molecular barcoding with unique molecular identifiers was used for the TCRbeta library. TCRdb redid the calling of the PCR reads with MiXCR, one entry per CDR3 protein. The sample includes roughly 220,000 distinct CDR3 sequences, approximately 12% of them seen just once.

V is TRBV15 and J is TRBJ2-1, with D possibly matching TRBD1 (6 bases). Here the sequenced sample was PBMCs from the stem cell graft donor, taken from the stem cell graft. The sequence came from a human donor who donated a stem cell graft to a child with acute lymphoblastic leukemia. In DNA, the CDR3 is TGTGCCACCAGCATGACAGGATACTCCTACAATGAGCAGTTCTTC. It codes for CATSMTGYSYNEQFF.